The T cell receptor beta chain described here comes from a study of T-cell reconstitution after alpha-beta-depleted transplantation in children. Unique molecular identifiers were used to barcode this TCRbeta library. MiXCR, applied by TCRdb to the PCR reads, yields one record per CDR3 protein. The sample consists of some 500,000 distinct CDR3 sequences, 30% to 35% of them appearing once. This CDR3 spans 17 amino acids. Germline V gene sequence: CDR1 MNHEY, CDR2 SVGAGI. The ends were cut back, 6 bases at V and 5 bases at J, with 20 bases in the middle. This clonotype was seen a few times. The chain links TRBV6-5 to TRBJ1-6; a weak D match, TRBD1 (5 bases). The origin of this receptor is a human donor who donated a stem cell graft to a child with aplastic anemia. The specimen was PBMCs from the stem cell graft donor, collected from the stem cell graft. The CDR3 is CASSYTPPGRHNSPLHF. The CDR3 region has the DNA TGTGCCAGCAGCTACACCCCTCCAGGGAGGCATAATTCACCCCTCCACTTT.